This TCR beta chain was sequenced during a study of T cell responses to AZD1222 COVID-19 vaccine (dated by TCRdb to the early 2020s). About the full investigation: A total of just over 230 trial participants underwent TCR sequencing, of whom approximately 200 had received two doses of AZD1222 and approximately 26 had received two doses of the MenACWY control vaccine. Trial participants were enrolled into age subgroups of 18-55, 56-69 and 70-plus years, which contained about 150, 27 and 61 TCR-sequenced participants, respectively.

The CDR3 regions of human TCRbeta chains were analyzed by immunosequencing. Processing in the source paper ran as follows. Repertoire TCRs were checked for matches against a reference library of SARS-CoV-2-specific TCRs that had been generated using the MIRA antigen-specificity platform. Breadth meant the fraction of unique TCRs that were SARS-CoV-2-associated, whereas depth meant the fraction of total T cells that were SARS-CoV-2-associated. Each spike-specific TCR was assigned to its reactive spike region and to a CD4 or CD8 class using the MIRA data. Log10-transformed breadth and depth values were compared by one-way ANOVA with Sidak's multiple comparisons tests. TCRdb's version of the immuneACCESS table is confined to in-frame rearrangements and falls short of the full clone set. An unresolved V gene accounts for under half of the shortfall where checked; the remainder is of unknown origin. From that table come the V and J calls and clone size; the DNA was used to work out D and trimming. The sample table records 86,000 or so clones; about 93% of these occur just once. The ten largest clones add up to 11% of the sample.

In the case of this clone: It lacks a known antigen. It has no much larger one-base neighbor in the sample; base qualities were not kept.

General findings and caveats noted by the study authors: Most participants were white British and females outnumbered males, and the authors suggested that clonal diversity may have been underestimated. The 56-69-year group was small, and its depth increase did not reach significance, likely because of low power. Epitopes outside the regions mutated in the B.1.351 and B.1.1.7 variants were reportedly recognized by nearly half of the unique spike-specific TCRs. Only six AZD1222 recipients were SARS-CoV-2 seropositive at baseline, limiting conclusions about previously exposed vaccinees. CD4 TCRs associated with the vaccine covered the entire spike protein, and the dominant responses were in regions 160-218 and 743-854. Because no day 14 peak-response samples were available, the repertoires could be characterized only after the peak T cell response. Spike-specific TCR breadth and depth rose significantly after two AZD1222 doses compared with day 0 and with MenACWY recipients.

The sample's time point label is to be understood as: about 28 days (+/-7) after the second vaccine dose. Because spike-specific TCR depth and breadth did not differ between the two schedules, AZD1222 recipients who got a second dose at roughly 4 weeks were pooled with those who got a second dose at roughly 12 weeks. Samples from vaccinated people were obtained from the UK trials COV001 and COV002, which included a single-blind randomized controlled phase 2/3 trial of AZD1222 (ChAdOx1 nCoV-19) in healthy adults. For TCRbeta chain sequencing, PBMC samples from trial participants were taken at day 0 and at day 28 after the second dose. The germline V gene (reference sequence) yields LNHDA for CDR1 and SQIVND for CDR2. From the cysteine up to the phenylalanine, the CDR3 has a length of 15 residues. Only CDR3 DNA remains: 45 bases, in frame from the first base. Ends trimmed: V by 8 bases, J by 4 bases; bases unmatched to a gene: 10.

The starting material was peripheral blood, obtained 28 days after the second AZD1222 dose. The sequence came from an adult who received the AZD1222 COVID-19 vaccine. Recombination connected TRBV19 to TRBJ1-1; a stretch of 10 junction bases matches TRBD1. The DNA sequence follows: TGTGCCAGTGAAAACCCGGGACAGGGGAGCACTGAAGCTTTCTTT. Protein translation: CASENPGQGSTEAFF.